The source of this TCR beta chain is a study of blood T cell repertoires in COVID-19. About the research overall: Acute-phase and convalescent COVID-19 samples originated in the United States, Italy and Spain. T cells, B-cell-depleted T cells, or PBMCs supplied cDNA or gDNA.

In the original processing: Estimated nucleated cell counts came from reference gene primer amplification. Assay: immunoSEQ multiplex PCR; the TCRdb copy retains only in-frame clones and omits some. Clone size and the V and J calls come from that table; the DNA yielded D and trimming. The sample has approximately 220,000 clones, 65% to 85% seen once. The CDR3 is 14 amino acids. V shed 4 bases and J shed 3 bases, with 14 bases lying between them. Germline CDR1 SGDLS, CDR2 YYNGEE. The clonotype was recovered from a woman between 45 and 60 years old with acute or convalescent COVID-19. The chain links TRBV9 to TRBJ2-7; D possibly corresponds to TRBD2 (5 bases). Sequenced material: peripheral blood. The DNA for the CDR3 is TGTGCCAGCAGCCCCCGTGAAGGGAGCTACGAGCAGTACTTC. It specifies CASSPREGSYEQYF.